Presented here are 32 T cell receptor beta chains from one specimen sequenced in a study of blood T cell repertoires in COVID-19. Libraries were prepared by immunoSEQ multiplex PCR; TCRdb keeps only in-frame clonotypes and omits some of them. This sample carries more than 350,000 clones, roughly 90% of them seen once, and the ten largest clones take about 3%. Sequencing input: peripheral blood. These TCRs come from a woman aged 30 to 39 with COVID-19, enrolled during active disease.

The CDR3 loop reads CAIGTGVDSPLHF. The CDR3 DNA reads TGTGCCATCGGGACAGGGGTGGATTCACCCCTCCACTTT. V gene TRBV10-3 combines with J gene TRBJ1-6; 10 nucleotides agree with TRBD1. V was pared by 8 bases and J by 8 bases, with 3 bases of the junction left unmatched. CDR1 and CDR2 (germline): ENHRY, SYGVKD. This CDR3 has 13 residues.

The chain is built from TRBV3-1 (or the pseudogene TRBV3-2) and TRBJ2-2; D may be TRBD1 (5 bases). Trimming pared 0 bases from V and 5 bases from J, leaving 16 bases between. The CDR3 length is 17 residues. Germline CDR1 LGHDT, CDR2 YNNKEL (reference sequence). The CDR3 sequence: CASSQDRQSKLTGELFF. The CDR3 coding sequence is TGTGCCAGCAGCCAAGACCGACAGAGTAAGCTTACCGGGGAGCTGTTTTTT.

The V gene is TRBV5-1, the J gene TRBJ2-5, with D possibly being TRBD2 (7 bases). Germline V CDR1 and CDR2: SGHRS, YFSETQ. V was shortened by 4 bases and J by 5 bases, with 15 bases between the two germline ends. The CDR3 is 14 amino acids. The CDR3, as DNA: TGCGCCAGCAGCGTACAGGGAGGGGACGAGACCCAGTACTTC. Encoded protein: CASSVQGGDETQYF.

Only one count was recorded for this clone. This rearrangement joins TRBV24-1 to TRBJ2-7; possible D gene TRBD1, 6 bases. Trimming pared 3 bases from V and 2 bases from J, leaving 16 bases between. This CDR3 region has 16 residues. Germline V CDR1 and CDR2: KGHDR, SFDVKD. CDR3 nucleotide sequence: TGTGCCACCAGTGATGACCGACAGGAATCAACCTACGAGCAGTACGTC. Amino acid sequence: CATSDDRQESTYEQYV.

This clone was seen many times. The chain uses TRBV6-4 and TRBJ1-5; 8 nucleotides align to TRBD1. Unmatched junction bases numbered 2, after V lost 4 bases and J lost 3 bases. CDR3 length: 14 amino acids. Germline V lookup: CDR1 MRHNA, CDR2 SNTAGT. CDR3 sequence reads: CASSGQGTNQPQHF. The DNA of the CDR3 is TGTGCCAGCAGTGGACAGGGGACCAATCAGCCCCAGCATTTT.

CDR3 sequence reads: CASPEQYV. The CDR3 nucleotides are TGTGCCAGCCCGGAGCAGTACGTC. V is TRBV3-1 (or the pseudogene TRBV3-2) and J is TRBJ2-7; D is unresolved. The CDR3 spans 8 residues. V was trimmed by 8 bases and J by 7 bases, leaving 3 bases between them. In germline, CDR1 is LGHDT, CDR2 YNNKEL (reference sequence).

V usage is TRBV28 and J usage is TRBJ1-1; 8 bases map to TRBD1. This CDR3 is 15 amino acids long. With V trimmed by 2 bases and J by 6 bases, 8 bases remained unmatched. The V gene's germline CDR1 is MDHEN and CDR2 SYDVKM. In nucleotides, the CDR3 is TGTGCCAGCAGTTTACCCTGGACAGGGAGGGCTGAAGCTTTCTTT. Translation gives CASSLPWTGRAEAFF.

J is TRBJ2-5 and V is TRBV7-9; 8 bases map to TRBD2. Germline lookup yields CDR1 SEHNR and CDR2 FQNEAQ (reference sequence). This CDR3 comprises 16 residues. The junction had 7 bases not matched to a gene; V was cut back by 3 bases and J by 1 base. The CDR3: CASSLIREGPQETQYF. DNA of the CDR3: TGTGCCAGCAGCTTGATCCGGGAGGGCCCCCAAGAGACCCAGTACTTC.

The chain carries TRBV2 and TRBJ1-3; D remains ambiguous. This CDR3 comprises 13 residues. Germline-derived CDR1 and CDR2 are SNHLY and FYNNEI. Trimming removed 4 bases at V and 2 bases at J, with 6 bases between. CDR3 residues: CASSGQAGNTIYF. In DNA form, the CDR3 reads TGTGCCAGCAGTGGGCAGGCTGGAAACACCATATATTTT.

CDR3 sequence (DNA): TGTGCCAGTAGGAGGGAGCAGATGAACTATGGCTACACCTTC. This gives the protein CASRREQMNYGYTF. The rearrangement uses TRBV19 and TRBJ1-2, with D uncertain. CDR1 LNHDA and CDR2 SQIVND come from the germline V gene (reference sequence). This CDR3 is 14 amino acids long. Trimming shortened V by 6 bases and J by 2 bases, and 13 bases separated the two germline ends.

V gene TRBV11-2 combines with J gene TRBJ1-1; 11 nucleotides agree with TRBD1. Per the germline V gene, CDR1 is SGHAT and CDR2 is FQNNGV. The CDR3 is 15 residues long. The J segment lost 5 bases and the V segment lost 4 bases, leaving 6 bases of the junction unmatched. CDR3 region: CASSYGQGASTEAFF. Here the CDR3 DNA reads TGTGCCAGCAGCTACGGACAGGGGGCATCGACTGAAGCTTTCTTT.

J is TRBJ1-3 and V is TRBV6-5; no firm D call. The CDR3 length is 15 residues. Deletions cut 2 bases from V and 0 bases from J, with 8 bases between. CDR1 MNHEY and CDR2 SVGAGI come from the germline V gene. This chain's CDR3 is CASSYDLSSGNTIYF. The CDR3 nucleotides read TGTGCCAGCAGTTACGATCTAAGCTCTGGAAACACCATATATTTT.

The chain couples TRBV5-4 to TRBJ2-5; D remains ambiguous. The germline gives CDR1 SGHNT, CDR2 YYREEE (reference sequence). This CDR3 is 11 amino acids long. The V and J ends lost 2 bases and 5 bases respectively, with 4 bases between them. CDR3 DNA sequence: TGTGCCAGCAGCTTTAGCGAGACCCAGTACTTC. It encodes CASSFSETQYF.

The chain has TRBV5-1 and TRBJ2-5, with D tentatively TRBD1 (6 bases). Germline assignment: CDR1 SGHRS and CDR2 YFSETQ. The V and J ends lost 3 bases and 2 bases respectively, with 14 bases between them. CDR3 size: 15 residues. CDR3 coding DNA: TGCGCCAGCAGCTATTGGGGGACACCGCAAGAGACCCAGTACTTC. It specifies CASSYWGTPQETQYF. The variable domain in full, with the rest retrieved from reference TRBV5-1 and TRBJ2-5, is KAGVTQTPRYLIKTRGQQVTLSCSPISGHRSVSWYQQTPGQGLQFLFEYFSETQRNKGNFPGRFSGRQFSNSRSEMNVSTLELGDSALYLCASSYWGTPQETQYFGPGTRLLVL.

The rearrangement links TRBV7-8 to TRBJ2-1; the D is unclear. CDR1 and CDR2 from the germline V gene are SGHVS and FQNEAQ. V lost 3 bases and J 8 bases, leaving 11 bases between the germline ends. CDR3 size: 13 residues. This chain's CDR3 is CASSFATHYEQFF. The CDR3 DNA sequence: TGTGCCAGCAGCTTCGCGACTCACTATGAGCAGTTCTTC.

The chain is built from TRBV27 and TRBJ1-4, with 9 bases fitting TRBD1. The CDR3 totals 15 residues. V was pared by 5 bases and J by 5 bases, with 6 bases of the junction left unmatched. CDR1 MNHEY and CDR2 SMNVEV come from the germline V gene (reference sequence). CDR3 region: CASSPWDRVNEKLFF. The DNA for the CDR3 is TGTGCCAGCAGTCCCTGGGACAGGGTCAATGAAAAACTGTTTTTT.

V usage is TRBV5-4 and J usage is TRBJ1-5; no definite D call. Trimming cost V 0 bases and J 7 bases, with 14 bases left between them. CDR3 length equals 15 residues. In germline, CDR1 is SGHNT, CDR2 YYREEE (reference sequence). CDR3 nucleotides: TGTGCCAGCAGCTTGGGTGGAGGAAATGGGCAGCCCCAGCATTTT. Protein: CASSLGGGNGQPQHF. The full variable domain, with the rest looked up from reference TRBV5-4 and TRBJ1-5, is ETGVTQSPTHLIKTRGQQVTLRCSSQSGHNTVSWYQQALGQGPQFIFQYYREEENGRGNFPPRFSGLQFPNYSSELNVNALELDDSALYLCASSLGGGNGQPQHFGDGTRLSIL.

V and J are TRBV4-3 and TRBJ1-5; D remains ambiguous. CDR1 and CDR2 from the germline V gene are LGHNA and YSLEER. V lost 0 bases, J lost 7 bases, and 13 bases lay in between. The CDR3 has 15 residues. The CDR3 DNA reads as TGCGCCAGCAGCCAAGATAGACGGGGTGGACAGCCCCAGCATTTT. It encodes CASSQDRRGGQPQHF.

This chain links TRBV19 with TRBJ1-1, with TRBD1 matching over 7 bases. CDR3 size: 13 residues. The junction had 2 bases not matched to a gene; V was cut back by 4 bases and J by 3 bases. In germline, CDR1 is LNHDA, CDR2 SQIVND (reference sequence). CDR3 DNA: TGTGCCAGTAGTACTCAGGGGGACACTGAAGCTTTCTTT. Translation: CASSTQGDTEAFF.

This chain links TRBV19 with TRBJ2-3, with 7 bases aligning to TRBD2. The CDR3 length is 14 residues. The V gene's germline CDR1 is LNHDA and CDR2 SQIVND (reference sequence). V lost 0 bases and J lost 13; bases outside the gene matches: 10. This chain's CDR3 is CASSIDGSLAEKYF. The DNA of the CDR3 is TGTGCCAGTAGTATAGATGGATCCCTAGCGGAGAAGTATTTT.

The chain joins TRBV5-5 to TRBJ1-3; tentatively, D is TRBD1 (5 bases). This CDR3 is built from 17 residues. V was pared by 0 bases and J by 3 bases, with 16 bases between. Germline V CDR1 and CDR2: SGHKS, YYEKEE (reference sequence). The CDR3 DNA reads TGTGCCAGCAGCTTGGGAAGGTCAGGGACTAGTGGAAACACCATATATTTT. This encodes CASSLGRSGTSGNTIYF.

The chain recombines TRBV28 with TRBJ1-2, with unresolved D. The CDR3 runs to 11 residues. Trimming took off 7 bases at V and 8 bases at J, with 11 bases between the two ends. Per the germline V gene, CDR1 is MDHEN and CDR2 is SYDVKM. CDR3: CASNLAGGYTF. CDR3 bases: TGTGCCAGCAATCTTGCAGGCGGCTACACCTTC.

The gene calls are TRBV24-1 and TRBJ2-2, with D maybe TRBD1 (6 bases). The CDR3 runs 15 residues. With 4 bases removed from V and 2 bases from J, the gap between germline ends came to 10 bases. Looked up from germline, CDR1 is KGHDR and CDR2 is SFDVKD. Here the CDR3 reads CATSDRTVNTGELFF. The CDR3 DNA is TGTGCCACCAGTGACCGGACAGTTAACACCGGGGAGCTGTTTTTT.

This sequence joins TRBV6-2 or TRBV6-3 and TRBJ1-5; the match to TRBD1 covers 7 bases. Germline V gene data show CDR1 as MNHEY and CDR2 as SVGEGT. V lost 4 bases and J lost 1; bases outside the gene matches: 10. CDR3 size: 17 residues. DNA of the CDR3: TGTGCCAGCAGTTCCCCCATAGGGGGCGGAAGCAATCAGCCCCAGCATTTT. Its protein is CASSSPIGGGSNQPQHF.

The table lists this clone with a few counts. The chain combines TRBV30 with TRBJ2-5; 10 bases agree with TRBD2. CDR1 and CDR2 from the germline V gene are GTSNPN and SVGIG (reference sequence). The CDR3 covers 17 residues. The trim removed 1 base at V and 0 bases at J, leaving 8 bases unmatched. In nucleotides, the CDR3 is TGTGCCTGGAGTGCGTTAGCGGGAGGATGGTACCAAGAGACCCAGTACTTC. Protein product: CAWSALAGGWYQETQYF.

This clone was observed once. The chain joins TRBV7-2 to TRBJ2-3; 7 nucleotides match TRBD2. Germline V gives CDR1 SGHTA, CDR2 FQGNSA. J lost 0 bases, V lost 3 bases, and 3 bases had no gene match. The CDR3 has 15 residues. The CDR3 spells CASSLAGESTDTQYF. Written as DNA, the CDR3 is TGTGCCAGCAGCTTGGCGGGAGAAAGCACAGATACGCAGTATTTT.

The gene calls are TRBV20-1 and TRBJ1-2; D remains ambiguous. Deletions cut 5 bases from V and 5 bases from J, with 9 bases between. In germline, CDR1 is DFQATT, CDR2 SNEGSKA (reference sequence). The CDR3 runs to 11 residues. The CDR3 DNA reads as TGCAGTGCTTATGAGGCTTATGGCTACACCTTC. Translating it yields CSAYEAYGYTF.

The chain has TRBV6-5 and TRBJ1-4; weak D call: TRBD1 (5 bases). The V and J ends lost 8 bases and 4 bases respectively, with 17 bases between them. The CDR3 sequence is 15 residues long. From germline, CDR1 is MNHEY and CDR2 SVGAGI. CDR3 nucleotide sequence: TGTGCCAGCGAAATGGGGGGGAGGGGTAATGAAAAACTGTTTTTT. Protein product: CASEMGGRGNEKLFF.

In its sample, this clone was seen once. The chain has TRBV25-1 and TRBJ1-2; 11 nucleotides line up with TRBD1. CDR3 length: 15 amino acids. The junction had 4 bases not matched to a gene; V was cut back by 3 bases and J by 4 bases. In germline, CDR1 is MGHDK, CDR2 SYGVNS. The CDR3 loop reads CASSDRTGGIYGYTF. CDR3 nucleotide sequence: TGTGCCAGCAGTGACCGGACAGGGGGCATCTATGGCTACACCTTC.

This sequence joins TRBV6-5 and TRBJ2-2, with D possibly matching TRBD2 (6 bases). Germline CDR1 is MNHEY and CDR2 is SVGAGI. This CDR3 comprises 15 residues. Trimming pared 6 bases from V and 0 bases from J, leaving 11 bases between. CDR3 sequence reads: CASRIRGTNTGELFF. The CDR3 nucleotides read TGTGCCAGCAGGATTCGGGGGACGAACACCGGGGAGCTGTTTTTT.

This clone was detected once. The J gene is TRBJ1-6, the V gene TRBV4-3, with D possibly TRBD1 on 6 matching bases. V lost 4 bases and J lost 7, with 14 bases in between. The CDR3 is made up of 15 amino acids. Germline CDR1 LGHNA, CDR2 YSLEER. The CDR3 is CASSPLSGANSPLHF. The CDR3 DNA follows: TGCGCCAGCAGCCCTCTGTCAGGGGCAAATTCACCCCTCCACTTT.

The V and J genes are TRBV6-2 or TRBV6-3 and TRBJ2-7; 9 nucleotides agree with TRBD1. The V and J ends lost 2 bases and 4 bases, in that order; junction bases with no gene match: 6. The V gene's germline CDR1 is MNHEY and CDR2 SVGEGT. The CDR3 spans 15 residues. The CDR3 coding sequence is TGTGCCAGCAGTTACGGACAGGGGCCGGGGTACGAGCAGTACTTC. It yields the protein CASSYGQGPGYEQYF.